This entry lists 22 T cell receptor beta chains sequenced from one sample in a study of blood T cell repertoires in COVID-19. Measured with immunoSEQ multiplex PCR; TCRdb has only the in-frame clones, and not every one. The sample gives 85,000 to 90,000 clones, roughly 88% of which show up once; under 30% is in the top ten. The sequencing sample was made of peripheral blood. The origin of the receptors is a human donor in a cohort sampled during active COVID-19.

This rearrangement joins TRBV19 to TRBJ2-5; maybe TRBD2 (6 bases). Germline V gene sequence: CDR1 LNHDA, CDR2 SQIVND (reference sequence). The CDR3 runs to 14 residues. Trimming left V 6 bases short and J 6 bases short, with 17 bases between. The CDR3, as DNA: TGTGCCAGTAGCGGAGGGTTAAGTACGAAGACCCAGTACTTC. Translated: CASSGGLSTKTQYF.

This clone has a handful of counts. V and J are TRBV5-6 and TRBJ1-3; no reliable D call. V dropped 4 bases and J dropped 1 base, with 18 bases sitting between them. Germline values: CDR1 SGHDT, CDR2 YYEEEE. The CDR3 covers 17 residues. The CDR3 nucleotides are TGTGCCAGCAGCCTGGGCCCGGGGTGGCGTTCTGGAAACACCATATATTTT. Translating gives CASSLGPGWRSGNTIYF.

CDR3 coding DNA: TGTGCCAGCAGTTACGCGGACAGGTCGGCCAGCTATGGCTACACCTTC. It encodes CASSYADRSASYGYTF. V gene TRBV6-6 combines with J gene TRBJ1-2, with 7 bases aligning to TRBD1. Trimming took 2 bases from V and 4 from J; bases not matched to a gene: 10. CDR1 is MNHNY and CDR2 is SVGAGI in the germline V gene (reference sequence). The CDR3 totals 16 residues.

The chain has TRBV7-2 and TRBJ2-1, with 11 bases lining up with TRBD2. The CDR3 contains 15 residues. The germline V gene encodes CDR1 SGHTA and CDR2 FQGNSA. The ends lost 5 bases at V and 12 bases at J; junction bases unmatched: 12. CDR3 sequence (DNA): TGTGCCAGCAGCCCTCCCCTAGCGGGGGGACCGGGGCAGTTCTTC. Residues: CASSPPLAGGPGQFF.

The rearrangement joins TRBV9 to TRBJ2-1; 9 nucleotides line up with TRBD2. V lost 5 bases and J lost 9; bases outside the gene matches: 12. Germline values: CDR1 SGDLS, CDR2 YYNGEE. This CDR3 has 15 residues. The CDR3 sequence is CASRKGVAGAAEQFF. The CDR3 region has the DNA TGTGCCAGCAGGAAGGGGGTAGCGGGAGCGGCTGAGCAGTTCTTC.

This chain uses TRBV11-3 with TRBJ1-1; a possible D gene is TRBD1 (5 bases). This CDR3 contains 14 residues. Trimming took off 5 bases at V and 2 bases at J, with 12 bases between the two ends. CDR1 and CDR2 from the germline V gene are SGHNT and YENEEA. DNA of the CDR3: TGTGCCAGCAGCCTGTCAGGGCCCAACACTGAAGCTTTCTTT. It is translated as CASSLSGPNTEAFF. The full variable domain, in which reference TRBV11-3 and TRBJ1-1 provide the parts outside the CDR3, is EAGVVQSPRYKIIEKKQPVAFWCNPISGHNTLYWYLQNLGQGPELLIRYENEEAVDDSQLPKDRFSAERLKGVDSTLKIQPAELGDSAVYLCASSLSGPNTEAFFGQGTRLTVV.

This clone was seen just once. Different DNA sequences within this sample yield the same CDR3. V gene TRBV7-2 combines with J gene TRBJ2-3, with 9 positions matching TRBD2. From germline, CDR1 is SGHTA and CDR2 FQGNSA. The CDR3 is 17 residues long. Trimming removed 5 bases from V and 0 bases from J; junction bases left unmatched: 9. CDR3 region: CASSPPAGGPSTDTQYF. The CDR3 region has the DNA TGTGCCAGCAGCCCCCCAGCGGGGGGCCCTAGCACAGATACGCAGTATTTT.

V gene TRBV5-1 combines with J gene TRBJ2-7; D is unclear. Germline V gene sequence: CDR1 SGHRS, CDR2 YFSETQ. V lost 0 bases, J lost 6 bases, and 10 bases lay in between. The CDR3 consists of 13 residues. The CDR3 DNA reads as TGCGCCAGCAGCTTGGGGCAGGTCAGCGAGCAGTACTTC. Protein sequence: CASSLGQVSEQYF.

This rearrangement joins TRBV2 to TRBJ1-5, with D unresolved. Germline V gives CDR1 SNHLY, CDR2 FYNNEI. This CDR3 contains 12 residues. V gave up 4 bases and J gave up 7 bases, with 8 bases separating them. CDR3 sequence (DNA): TGTGCCAGCAGTGGGGAGGCACAGCCCCAGCATTTT. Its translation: CASSGEAQPQHF.

The CDR3 spells CASRPGRGRSYEQYF. The DNA for the CDR3 is TGTGCCAGCCGTCCAGGCAGGGGGAGGTCCTACGAGCAGTACTTC. The chain is built from TRBV27 and TRBJ2-7; weak D call: TRBD1 (7 bases). CDR3 length: 15 residues. Trimming removed 8 bases from V and 1 base from J, with 18 bases in between. The germline gives CDR1 MNHEY, CDR2 SMNVEV (reference sequence).

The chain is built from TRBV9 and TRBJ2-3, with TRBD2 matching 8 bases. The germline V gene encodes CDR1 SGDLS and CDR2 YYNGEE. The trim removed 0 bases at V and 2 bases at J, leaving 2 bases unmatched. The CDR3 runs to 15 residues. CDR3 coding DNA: TGTGCCAGCAGCGTAGTAGCGGGGACCACAGATACGCAGTATTTT. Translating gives CASSVVAGTTDTQYF. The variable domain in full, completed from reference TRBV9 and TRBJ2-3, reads DSGVTQTPKHLITATGQRVTLRCSPRSGDLSVYWYQQSLDQGLQFLIQYYNGEERAKGNILERFSAQQFPDLHSELNLSSLELGDSALYFCASSVVAGTTDTQYFGPGTRLTVL.

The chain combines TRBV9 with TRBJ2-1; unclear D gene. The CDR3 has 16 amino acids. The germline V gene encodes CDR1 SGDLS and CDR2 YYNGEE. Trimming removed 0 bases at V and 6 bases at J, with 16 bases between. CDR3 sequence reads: CASSVDPADNFNEQFF. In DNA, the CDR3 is TGTGCCAGCAGCGTAGACCCAGCTGACAATTTCAATGAGCAGTTCTTC.

CDR3 nucleotides: TGTGCCAGCAGCTGGGAGACAGGGGGCGCGTCCGAGCAGTACTTC. Its translation: CASSWETGGASEQYF. The rearrangement links TRBV11-2 to TRBJ2-7; 10 nucleotides match TRBD1. Germline-derived CDR1 and CDR2 are SGHAT and FQNNGV. This CDR3 contains 15 residues. V lost 4 bases and J lost 6; bases outside the gene matches: 9.

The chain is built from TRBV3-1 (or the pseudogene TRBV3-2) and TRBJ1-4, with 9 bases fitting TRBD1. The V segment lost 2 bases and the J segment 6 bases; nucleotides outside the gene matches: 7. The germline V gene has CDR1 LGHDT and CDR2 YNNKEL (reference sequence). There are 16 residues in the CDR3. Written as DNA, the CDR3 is TGTGCCAGCAGCCAACCTGTCGGGACAGGGTATGAAAAACTGTTTTTT. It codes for CASSQPVGTGYEKLFF.

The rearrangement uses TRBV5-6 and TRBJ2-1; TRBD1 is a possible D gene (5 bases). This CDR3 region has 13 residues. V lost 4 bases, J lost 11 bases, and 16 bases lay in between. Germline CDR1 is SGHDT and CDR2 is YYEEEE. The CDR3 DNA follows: TGTGCCAGCAGCCACAAAGGGGCGACTCAGCAGTTCTTC. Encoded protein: CASSHKGATQQFF.

CDR3: CASSPTGRTEAFF. The CDR3 DNA follows: TGTGCCAGTAGCCCGACAGGAAGGACTGAAGCTTTCTTT. The gene calls are TRBV19 and TRBJ1-1; D may be TRBD1 (6 bases). This CDR3 comprises 13 residues. Germline V gene lookup returns CDR1 LNHDA and CDR2 SQIVND (reference sequence). V was clipped by 6 bases and J by 5 bases, with 13 bases between them.

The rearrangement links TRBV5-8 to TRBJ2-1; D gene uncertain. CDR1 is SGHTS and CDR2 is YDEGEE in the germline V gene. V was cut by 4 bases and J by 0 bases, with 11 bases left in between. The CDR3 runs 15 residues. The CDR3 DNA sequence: TGTGCCAGCAGCACCTGGTCGAGCTCCTACAATGAGCAGTTCTTC. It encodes CASSTWSSSYNEQFF. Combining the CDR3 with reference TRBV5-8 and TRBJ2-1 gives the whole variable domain EAGVTQSPTHLIKTRGQQATLRCSPISGHTSVYWYQQALGLGLQFLLWYDEGEERNRGNFPPRFSGRQFPNYSSELNVNALELEDSALYLCASSTWSSSYNEQFFGPGTRLTVL.

CDR3 nucleotides: TGTGCCAGCAGTGGTCTTGCGGGAGGGCTTTCAGATACGCAGTATTTT. This gives the protein CASSGLAGGLSDTQYF. The rearrangement joins TRBV28 to TRBJ2-3; TRBD2 aligns across 9 bases. The CDR3 is made up of 16 amino acids. The J segment lost 4 bases and the V segment lost 5 bases, leaving 10 bases of the junction unmatched. Per the germline V gene, CDR1 is MDHEN and CDR2 is SYDVKM.

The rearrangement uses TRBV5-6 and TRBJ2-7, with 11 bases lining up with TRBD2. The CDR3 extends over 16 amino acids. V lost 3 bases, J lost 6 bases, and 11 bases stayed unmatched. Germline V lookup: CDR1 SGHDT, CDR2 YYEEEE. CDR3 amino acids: CASSSPLAGGSGEQYF. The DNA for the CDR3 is TGTGCCAGCAGCTCTCCTCTAGCGGGAGGTTCGGGCGAGCAGTACTTC.

CDR3 amino acids: CASSLAQEGGGQYF. In DNA, the CDR3 is TGTGCCAGCAGCTTGGCGCAAGAGGGAGGGGGCCAGTACTTC. The gene calls are TRBV5-4 and TRBJ2-5; D perhaps matches TRBD2 (7 bases). The germline V and J ends were trimmed by 0 bases and 10 bases, with 16 bases remaining between them. Per the germline V gene, CDR1 is SGHNT and CDR2 is YYREEE (reference sequence). The CDR3 covers 14 residues.

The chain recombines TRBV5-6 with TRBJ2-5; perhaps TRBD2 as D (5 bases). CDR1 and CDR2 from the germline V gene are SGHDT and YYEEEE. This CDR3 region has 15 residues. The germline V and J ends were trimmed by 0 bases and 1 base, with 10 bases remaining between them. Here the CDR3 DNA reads TGTGCCAGCAGCTTGGTTGGGCTAGCCCAAGAGACCCAGTACTTC. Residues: CASSLVGLAQETQYF.

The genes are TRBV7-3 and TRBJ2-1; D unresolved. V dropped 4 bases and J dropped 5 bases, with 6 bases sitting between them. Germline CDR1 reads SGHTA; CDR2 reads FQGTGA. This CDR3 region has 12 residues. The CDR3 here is CASSSVNNEQFF. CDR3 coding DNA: TGTGCCAGCAGCTCTGTAAACAATGAGCAGTTCTTC. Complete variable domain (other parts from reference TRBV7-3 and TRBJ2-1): GAGVSQTPSNKVTEKGKYVELRCDPISGHTALYWYRQSLGQGPEFLIYFQGTGAADDSGLPNDRFFAVRPEGSVSTLKIQRTERGDSAVYLCASSSVNNEQFFGPGTRLTVL.